This section outlines one T cell receptor (beta chain) sequence together with its context. As processed by the authors: Reference gene primers were amplified, and this amplification served to estimate nucleated cell counts. Only in-frame clones appear in the TCRdb table, and some are missing; sequencing was by immunoSEQ multiplex PCR. The V and J calls and the clone size are those of that table, but D and trimming were determined from the DNA. This table holds hundreds of thousands of clones, about 90% found once. The sample originates from a study of blood T cell repertoires in COVID-19. As for the study in general: COVID-19 samples from acute and convalescent phases originated in the United States, Italy and Spain.

V lost 0 bases and J 7 bases, leaving 17 bases between the germline ends. This CDR3 comprises 15 residues. CDR1 and CDR2 (germline): SGHNT, YYREEE (reference sequence). The source is a woman aged 45-60 years who had recovered from COVID-19. The V call is TRBV5-4, the J call TRBJ2-7; the D is unclear. Sequencing was carried out using peripheral blood. CDR3: CASSLEYSPTREQYF. The CDR3 nucleotides are TGTGCCAGCAGCTTGGAGTACTCCCCAACGAGGGAGCAGTACTTC. Full variable domain (outside the CDR3, taken from reference TRBV5-4 and TRBJ2-7): ETGVTQSPTHLIKTRGQQVTLRCSSQSGHNTVSWYQQALGQGPQFIFQYYREEENGRGNFPPRFSGLQFPNYSSELNVNALELDDSALYLCASSLEYSPTREQYFGPGTRLTVT.